The rows below give T cell receptor beta chains drawn from one sample of a study of post-analysis software for immune sequencing data. TCRdb fed the PCR reads into MiXCR, producing one record per CDR3 protein. The data contain 800,000 to 950,000 distinct CDR3 sequences, roughly 58% of them singletons. Sequenced: blood. The receptors shown here come from a girl aged 5-17 years with multiple sclerosis. Each CDR3 is given with its conserved first and last residue. The D gene is left open where the match is weak. The listing skips clone size in some rows; elsewhere it reads once, few, many or a size class.

clone_size	v_call	d_call	j_call	cdr3_nt	cdr3_aa
once	TRBV27	NA	TRBJ2-6	TGTGCCAGCAGTTTGGCCGCAGGGGCCTCTGGGGCCAACGTCCCGACTTTC	CASSLAAGASGANVPTF
NA	TRBV12-3/TRBV12-4	NA	TRBJ2-5	TGTGCCAGCAGTTTAATGGTAACAGTCGTGGAGACCCAGTACTTC	CASSLMVTVVETQYF
few	TRBV11-2	NA	TRBJ1-1	TGTGCCAGCAGCTTAGATTCAACAGGGCGGACTGAAGCTTTCTTT	CASSLDSTGRTEAFF
NA	TRBV7-2	NA	TRBJ1-6	TGTGCCAGCAGCTTAGTAGGCAGGGCTTCACCCCTCCACTTT	CASSLVGRASPLHF
NA	TRBV7-9	TRBD1	TRBJ2-2	TGTGCCAGCAGCGCACGCACGGGACAGCCGCCGAACACCGGGGAGCTGTTTTTT	CASSARTGQPPNTGELFF
NA	TRBV19	TRBD1	TRBJ1-2	TGTGCCAGTACCTCACAGGGGGTACACGATGGCTACACCTTC	CASTSQGVHDGYTF
NA	TRBV6-5	NA	TRBJ1-5	TGTGCCAGCAGCAGGGACTTCAATCAGCCCCGGCATTTT	CASSRDFNQPRHF
once	TRBV9	NA	TRBJ2-5	TGTGCCAGCAGCTCAGGGACAGCGGGACAGACCCAGTACTTC	CASSSGTAGQTQYF
NA	TRBV4-1	NA	TRBJ1-6	TGCGCCAGCAGCCAAGATCCCGCTAACCTTTCCTATCGGGTTTCACCCCTCCACTTT	CASSQDPANLSYRVSPLHF
NA	TRBV6-1	NA	TRBJ1-4	TGTGCCAGCAAGGAGGGGATTAATGAAAAACTGTTTTTT	CASKEGINEKLFF
NA	TRBV12-3/TRBV12-4	NA	TRBJ2-3	TGTGCCAGCAGATCGCGCAGGGATAGGAGAGCGAGCACAGATACGCAGTATTTT	CASRSRRDRRASTDTQYF
NA	TRBV20-1	TRBD1	TRBJ2-7	TGCAGTGCTCCCGGGACAGTCTCCTACGAGCAGTACTTC	CSAPGTVSYEQYF
once	TRBV4-1	NA	TRBJ1-4	TGCGCCAGCAGCAAAACGACAGGCGAAAATGAAAAACTGTTTTTT	CASSKTTGENEKLFF
once	TRBV20-1	NA	TRBJ2-7	TGCAGTGCTAGAGGGGCCTGCGAGCAGTACTTC	CSARGACEQYF
NA	TRBV5-4	TRBD1	TRBJ2-3	TGTGCCAGCAGCACACGGGACAGGACCAGGGTCCCGCAGTATTTT	CASSTRDRTRVPQYF
NA	TRBV29-1	TRBD1	TRBJ1-2	TGCAGCGTTGAATCAGAAGACAGGGGTCCCCTCTACTATGGCTACACCTTC	CSVESEDRGPLYYGYTF
NA	TRBV12-3/TRBV12-4	NA	TRBJ1-2	TGTGCCAGCAGTTTAGAAAGGGGAACCTATGGCTACACCTTC	CASSLERGTYGYTF
few	TRBV20-1	NA	TRBJ2-1	TGCAGTGCCGTGGGGGGGCAAGCACAGTTCTTC	CSAVGGQAQFF
NA	TRBV10-3	NA	TRBJ1-2	TGTGCCATCAGTGATAAGGAGGGTGGGTTTTCCTATGGCTACACCTTC	CAISDKEGGFSYGYTF
NA	TRBV7-6	NA	TRBJ2-7	TGTGCCAGCAGCGAGGAGAGTCTCTACGAGCAGTACTTC	CASSEESLYEQYF
few	TRBV7-6	TRBD2	TRBJ2-5	TGTGCCAGCAGCTTAAGCGGGAGGGCAGGTGGAGAGACCCAGTACTTC	CASSLSGRAGGETQYF
NA	TRBV12-3/TRBV12-4	NA	TRBJ1-5	TGTGCCAGCAGTTTAGCGCTCCTTAATCAGCCCCAGCATTTT	CASSLALLNQPQHF
NA	TRBV6-5	NA	TRBJ2-2	TGTGCCAGCAGTTTTACAGGCTACACCGGGGAGCTGTTTTTT	CASSFTGYTGELFF
few	TRBV7-2	NA	TRBJ2-4	TGTGCCAGCAGCTTATCGGGACCCGGTGGTGCCAAAAACATTCAGTACTTC	CASSLSGPGGAKNIQYF
NA	TRBV6-5	TRBD2	TRBJ2-4	TGTGCCAGCAGTTACGGGGGTGCGGGGGGCCCCTCACGAAACATTCAGTACTTC	CASSYGGAGGPSRNIQYF
NA	TRBV3-1	NA	TRBJ2-7	TGTGCCAGCAGTCCACCGGGACAAGGACACGAGCAGTACTTC	CASSPPGQGHEQYF
few	TRBV29-1	NA	TRBJ2-7	TGCAGCGTTGAAGTTCGGGGGTACGAGCAGTACTTC	CSVEVRGYEQYF
NA	TRBV5-1	TRBD1	TRBJ2-7	TGCGCCAGCAGCACTACAGGGGGTTTCACCTACGAGCAGTACTTC	CASSTTGGFTYEQYF
few	TRBV6-6	TRBD1	TRBJ2-5	TGTGCCAGCAGAGAGCCCGGGACAGGTAGGACCCAGTACTTC	CASREPGTGRTQYF
NA	TRBV14	TRBD1	TRBJ2-4	TGTGCCAGCAGCCTCGGGACAGGGCGTGGGGTAACCAAAAACATTCAGTACTTC	CASSLGTGRGVTKNIQYF
NA	TRBV7-2	NA	TRBJ1-3	TGTGCCAACAGCTCCTTACGGGATCCCTCTGGAAACACCATATATTTT	CANSSLRDPSGNTIYF
NA	TRBV20-1	TRBD2	TRBJ2-5	TGCAGTGCTAGGGTGCTAGCGGGAGGGCCGATTGAGACCCAGTACTTC	CSARVLAGGPIETQYF
NA	TRBV5-5	NA	TRBJ2-4	TGTGCCAGCAGCTTGGTTCTGAGGGACGGAGCAGGGGAGCAGTACTTC	CASSLVLRDGAGEQYF
NA	TRBV5-1	TRBD1	TRBJ2-6	TGCGCCAGCAGCTTGATTCAGATGGGCTGGGGACAGGCAAACTCTGGGGCCAACGTCCTGACTTTC	CASSLIQMGWGQANSGANVLTF
few	TRBV2	NA	TRBJ2-5	TGTGCCAGCAGTGGGGGGGTCCAAGAGACCCAGTACTTC	CASSGGVQETQYF
few	TRBV5-1	TRBD2	TRBJ2-3	TGCGCCAGCAGCTTGGACCTAGCGGGAGTAGATACGCAGTATTTT	CASSLDLAGVDTQYF
NA	TRBV15	TRBD1	TRBJ2-7	TGTGCCACCAGCAGAGAAAGGGGACAGGGGGACCTCCAACCTTCCTACGAGCAGTACTTC	CATSRERGQGDLQPSYEQYF
NA	TRBV20-1	TRBD2	TRBJ2-1	TGCAGTGCTAAGAAAGCGGGGGAGATATACAATGAGCAGTTCTTC	CSAKKAGEIYNEQFF
NA	TRBV24-1	NA	TRBJ2-2	TGTGCCACCGGACCCGGGGAGCAGAGCGGGGAGCTGTTTTTT	CATGPGEQSGELFF
NA	TRBV4-2	TRBD2	TRBJ2-1	TGTGCCAGCAGCCAGGAAGCCGGGACTAGCGGTTACAATGAGCAGTTCTTC	CASSQEAGTSGYNEQFF
few	TRBV7-8	TRBD1	TRBJ2-5	TGTGCCAGCAGCTTAGATGCCAGGGGGCGTGAGACCCAGTACTTC	CASSLDARGRETQYF
NA	TRBV7-2	NA	TRBJ2-1	TGTGCCAGCAGCTTAGGGCTCAAATACAATGAGCAGTTCTTC	CASSLGLKYNEQFF
NA	TRBV5-1	TRBD2	TRBJ2-7	TGCGCCAGCAGTCCGATAGGGGCCGCTACTAGCGGGAGGGCAAATGAGCAGTACTTC	CASSPIGAATSGRANEQYF
NA	TRBV29-1	NA	TRBJ1-1	TGCAGCGCCGCGAAAGGAAATATCAACACTGAAGCTTTCTTT	CSAAKGNINTEAFF
NA	TRBV6-1	TRBD2	TRBJ2-1	TGTGCCAGCAGTAGGACTAGCGGGACAAGCTCCTACAATGAGCAGTTCTTC	CASSRTSGTSSYNEQFF
NA	TRBV4-1	NA	TRBJ2-3	TGCGCCAGCAGGCTCGGACCGGCAGGAGATACGCAGTATTTT	CASRLGPAGDTQYF
NA	TRBV6-6	NA	TRBJ1-1	TGTGCCAGCAGTTCTAGGGACACTGAAGCTTTCTTT	CASSSRDTEAFF
NA	TRBV28	NA	TRBJ2-4	TGTGCCAGCAGTTTGGCGACAGTAAAGCAGTACTTC	CASSLATVKQYF
NA	TRBV3-1	NA	TRBJ1-1	TGTGCCAGCAGCCAAGCGTTCCGGGGGTCAGGTACAGCTTTCTTT	CASSQAFRGSGTAFF
NA	TRBV27	NA	TRBJ2-3	TGTGCCAGCAGTCCTGGAGCGGCCACAGATATGCAGTATTTT	CASSPGAATDMQYF
NA	TRBV27	NA	TRBJ2-5	TGTGCCAGCCCCCTAGAGACCCAGTACTTC	CASPLETQYF
NA	TRBV5-1	TRBD1	TRBJ2-1	TGCGCCAGCAGCTTGGCCGGGGGACAGGGGTCCCATGAGCAGTTCTTC	CASSLAGGQGSHEQFF
once	TRBV5-1	NA	TRBJ1-2	TGCGCCAGCAGTCCGGGGGATGCCAGGGGCGTTGACTATGGCTACACCTTC	CASSPGDARGVDYGYTF